The entry below gives a single T cell receptor beta chain sequence along with its context. Germline V lookup: CDR1 GTSNPN, CDR2 SVGIG (reference sequence). Trimming shortened V by 3 bases and J by 0 bases, and 8 bases separated the two germline ends. There are 13 residues in the CDR3. Method: immunoSEQ multiplex PCR; TCRdb's copy keeps in-frame clones and lacks some. The data contain some 230,000 clones, around 83% of them singletons. The data were obtained in a study of blood T cell repertoires in COVID-19. On the study more broadly: Sample material is recorded as cDNA or gDNA derived from T cells, B-cell-depleted T cells, or PBMCs.

The sample was peripheral blood. The V call is TRBV30, the J call TRBJ1-2; no clear D gene. The sequence came from a woman between 45 and 60 years old with acute or convalescent COVID-19. As DNA, the CDR3 is TGTGCCTGGAGCGCGACATCTAACTATGGCTACACCTTC. This codes for CAWSATSNYGYTF.